The 7 T cell receptor beta chains given below trace back to one sample, sequenced in a study of blood T cell repertoires in COVID-19. TCRdb keeps only in-frame clones here, not all; method: immunoSEQ multiplex PCR. This table holds approximately 300,000 clones, about 85% found once. The sample taken for sequencing was peripheral blood. Source of these receptors: a human donor with COVID-19, enrolled during active disease. The donor label of this sample is uncertain.

J is TRBJ1-1 and V is TRBV11-3; no firm D call. CDR1 is SGHNT and CDR2 is YENEEA in the germline V gene. There are 13 residues in the CDR3. V was shortened by 1 base and J by 7 bases, with 10 bases between the two germline ends. The CDR3 DNA is TGTGCCAGCAGCTTAGGGCAGCGGAATGAAGCTTTCTTT. As protein: CASSLGQRNEAFF.

Points on this clone: This CDR3 is also generated by other DNA sequences in the sample. The rearrangement uses TRBV5-1 and TRBJ2-3; D might be TRBD2 (5 bases). CDR3 length: 15 residues. V lost 0 bases and J 0 bases, leaving 8 bases between the germline ends. CDR1 is SGHRS and CDR2 is YFSETQ in the germline V gene. CDR3 nucleotide sequence: TGCGCCAGCAGCTTGGTTCGGGGTAGCACAGATACGCAGTATTTT. Its protein product is CASSLVRGSTDTQYF. Filled out from reference TRBV5-1 and TRBJ2-3, the complete variable domain reads KAGVTQTPRYLIKTRGQQVTLSCSPISGHRSVSWYQQTPGQGLQFLFEYFSETQRNKGNFPGRFSGRQFSNSRSEMNVSTLELGDSALYLCASSLVRGSTDTQYFGPGTRLTVL.

This clone was seen just once. CDR3 nucleotides: TGTGCCAGCTCACAATCTAGCGGGACGGGCTACGAGCAGTACTTC. Encoded protein: CASSQSSGTGYEQYF. J is TRBJ2-7 and V is TRBV18, with 9 nucleotides matching TRBD2. Germline CDR1 is KGHSH and CDR2 is LQKENI. J gave up 3 bases and V 4 bases, and 7 bases lay outside the gene matches. This CDR3 region has 15 residues.

The chain recombines TRBV29-1 with TRBJ2-1; 9 bases align to TRBD2. Germline V gives CDR1 SQVTM, CDR2 ANQGSEA. This CDR3 is 16 amino acids long. V trimming: 4 bases; J trimming: 4 bases; junction bases outside the gene matches: 11. CDR3 amino acids: CSVVDSGSEGYNEQFF. CDR3 nucleotide sequence: TGCAGCGTTGTAGATAGCGGGAGCGAGGGGTACAATGAGCAGTTCTTC.

The chain is built from TRBV9 and TRBJ2-7, with TRBD1 matching 9 bases. The CDR3 loop spans 15 amino acids. Germline V gene sequence: CDR1 SGDLS, CDR2 YYNGEE. Losses at the gene ends were 4 bases for V and 6 bases for J; bases not matched to a gene: 11. Written as DNA, the CDR3 is TGTGCCAGCAGCCCCCGGACAGGGGTAGAGTCCGAGCAGTACTTC. Protein sequence: CASSPRTGVESEQYF.

V gene TRBV7-2 combines with J gene TRBJ2-5; 12 positions agree with TRBD2. The CDR3 has 18 residues. Germline V gives CDR1 SGHTA, CDR2 FQGNSA. Germline trimming cut 4 bases from V and 0 bases from J; bases unmatched to any gene: 9. The CDR3 loop is CASSSGQLAGGYQETQYF. In nucleotides, the CDR3 is TGTGCCAGCAGCTCAGGCCAGCTAGCGGGAGGGTACCAAGAGACCCAGTACTTC.

The chain has TRBV5-6 and TRBJ1-5; 7 bases match TRBD1. Germline V gives CDR1 SGHDT, CDR2 YYEEEE. The CDR3 is made up of 16 amino acids. V lost 2 bases and J lost 0; bases outside the gene matches: 5. The CDR3 region has the DNA TGTGCCAGCAGCTTCCTCGGACAGGCTAGCAATCAGCCCCAGCATTTT. Translating gives CASSFLGQASNQPQHF.